The entry below gives a single TCR beta chain sequence along with its context. Antigen unknown. This record belongs to a study of shared clonotypes between healthy human individuals. Findings of the study overall: For naive CD4 cells, approximately 4.7% of clonotypes were shared across several donors. Sample collection involved blood only; tissue repertoires are likely different.

The protocol was immunoSEQ multiplex PCR, while the TCRdb copy is restricted to in-frame clones and leaves out a portion. The sample has about 2.4 million clones, over 85% seen once; the top ten hold approximately 0.37%. This CDR3 comprises 17 residues. V was pared by 1 base and J by 3 bases, with 11 bases of the junction left unmatched. Germline V CDR1 and CDR2: SGDLS, YYNGEE. Sequencing input: naive CD4+ T cells from PBMCs. Sample subset: CD45RA+ positively selected. The receptor comes from a man between 18 and 29 years old in good health. Some clones in this sample may be carry-over from other donors' samples. The genes are TRBV9 and TRBJ2-3, with 7 positions matching TRBD2. The CDR3 region has the DNA TGTGCCAGCAGCGTATTGGCGGGAGCAGCGAATACAGATACGCAGTATTTT. Protein sequence: CASSVLAGAANTDTQYF.